This T cell receptor beta chain was sequenced for a study of T cells after yellow fever vaccination. Study-level information: Each low-cell-number fraction was prepared by means of SMART-Seq v4 Ultra Low Input. Study-level results: The presence of abundant clonotypes contaminating from the bulk population was possible in FACS-sorted repertoires. Most clones from primary vaccination were detected again post-booster (about 95% CD4, 88% CD8).

For TCR, cDNA came from 5'RACE template switching, which added a universal primer site and UMIs. In TCRdb, the 5' RACE reads were re-called with MiXCR into one record per CDR3 protein. The sample lists 200,000 to 300,000 distinct CDR3 sequences, less than 7.5% occurring once. This clonotype was seen repeatedly, ten times or more. Its antigen is not known. CDR3 size: 17 residues. Trimming removed 5 bases at V and 5 bases at J, with 25 bases between. Germline lookup yields CDR1 KGHSH and CDR2 LQKENI. The chain joins TRBV18 to TRBJ2-7; perhaps TRBD2 as D (6 bases). The origin of this receptor is a man under 40 who received the YFV17D yellow fever vaccine. The material was CD4+ T cells sorted from PBMCs, obtained on the day of the yellow fever booster vaccination. CDR3 bases: TGTGCCAGCTCAGTAGCGGCTGGCGGGACCTCTATCCACGAGCAGTACTTC. It translates to CASSVAAGGTSIHEQYF.